A selection of T cell receptor beta chains follows, all from one sample in a study of T-cell reconstitution after alpha-beta-depleted transplantation in children. One entry per CDR3 protein results from TCRdb running MiXCR on the PCR reads. The sample records almost 600,000 distinct CDR3 sequences, roughly a quarter being singletons. The specimen was PBMCs, collected before TCRalphabeta/CD19-depleted stem cell transplant. The source of these receptors is a boy under two years old with Wiskott-Aldrich syndrome, due to receive a stem cell transplant. CDR3s leave out the opening cysteine and the closing phenylalanine or tryptophan. The size entry is marked missing in some rows and otherwise reads once, few, many or a size class.

v_call	clone_size	j_call	cdr3_aa
TRBV15	-	TRBJ2-5	ATSRTEAQETQY
TRBV30	-	TRBJ2-1	AWSEDEQF
TRBV7-2	many	TRBJ2-1	ASSLSGALNEQF
TRBV5-1	few	TRBJ2-1	ASSLSTSGSSDEQF
TRBV18	many	TRBJ2-5	ASSPRTGEETQY
TRBV5-1	-	TRBJ2-4	ASSLLELGKNIQY
TRBV19	once	TRBJ2-3	ASSIEWADTQY
TRBV5-1	-	TRBJ2-7	ASSPWGRPYEQY
TRBV7-2	-	TRBJ2-7	ASRSTGTGYYEQY
TRBV3-1	-	TRBJ2-7	ASARSSYEQY
TRBV20-1	few	TRBJ2-2	SARSGSPYTGELF
TRBV3-1	-	TRBJ2-7	ASASSIRGTYEQY
TRBV24-1	few	TRBJ1-4	ATSRTSGRALGEKLF
TRBV27	-	TRBJ2-3	ASSLMRLADTQY
TRBV5-1	few	TRBJ1-2	ASSLATGQGGYT
TRBV3-1	-	TRBJ2-1	ASSQDPHRNEQF
TRBV20-1	-	TRBJ2-1	SAIPLAGGNEQF
TRBV6-1	few	TRBJ2-7	ASSPYLAVEGLTYEQY
TRBV10-3	-	TRBJ1-1	AISLGDRLTEAF
TRBV28	few	TRBJ2-6	ASSPGLAGAAGANVLT
TRBV20-1	-	TRBJ1-5	SARIGVQPQH
TRBV5-1	few	TRBJ2-4	ASSLGTGGNIQY
TRBV5-6	-	TRBJ2-5	ASSRLSNPQTQY
TRBV18	few	TRBJ1-2	ATAQGAFGDGYT
TRBV29-1	-	TRBJ1-1	SVWRTEAF
TRBV5-1	-	TRBJ2-1	ASSITSYNEQF
TRBV18	-	TRBJ2-1	ASSRLSGDTGMNNEQF
TRBV7-8	-	TRBJ2-1	ASSPYQRDSYNEQF
TRBV20-1	few	TRBJ1-2	SVPPTTGQGYT
TRBV12-3/TRBV12-4	-	TRBJ2-1	ASSPGVAYNEQF
TRBV29-1	few	TRBJ1-1	SVVTIGNTEAF